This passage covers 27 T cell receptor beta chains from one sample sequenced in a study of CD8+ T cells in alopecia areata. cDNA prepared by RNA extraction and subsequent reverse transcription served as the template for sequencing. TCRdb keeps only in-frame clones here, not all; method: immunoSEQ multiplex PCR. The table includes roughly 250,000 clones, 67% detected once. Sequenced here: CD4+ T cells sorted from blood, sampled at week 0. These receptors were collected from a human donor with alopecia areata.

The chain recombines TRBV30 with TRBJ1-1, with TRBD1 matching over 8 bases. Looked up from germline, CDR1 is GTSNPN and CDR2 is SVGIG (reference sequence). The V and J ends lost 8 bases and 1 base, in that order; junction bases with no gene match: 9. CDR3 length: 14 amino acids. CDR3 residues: CARKTQGGNTEAFF. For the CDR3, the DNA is TGTGCCCGGAAGACACAGGGGGGGAACACTGAAGCTTTCTTT. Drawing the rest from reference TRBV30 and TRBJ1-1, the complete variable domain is SQTIHQWPATLVQPVGSPLSLECTVEGTSNPNLYWYRQAAGRGLQLLFYSVGIGQISSEVPQNLSASRPQDRQFILSSKKLLLSDSGFYLCARKTQGGNTEAFFGQGTRLTVV.

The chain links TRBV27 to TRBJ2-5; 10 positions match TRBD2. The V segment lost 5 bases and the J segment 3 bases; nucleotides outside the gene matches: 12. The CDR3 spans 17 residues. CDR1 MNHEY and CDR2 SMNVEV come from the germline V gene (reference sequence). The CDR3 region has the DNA TGTGCCAGCAGTCCGGTCATACTAGCGGGGCGAGAAGAGACCCAGTACTTC. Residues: CASSPVILAGREETQYF.

In DNA form, the CDR3 reads TGCGCCAGCAGGGTGGCAGGAGCCGACGAGCAGTACTTC. Protein: CASRVAGADEQYF. This chain uses TRBV5-1 with TRBJ2-7; D gene ambiguous. V was shortened by 5 bases and J by 5 bases, with 14 bases between the two germline ends. Per the germline V gene, CDR1 is SGHRS and CDR2 is YFSETQ. This CDR3 region has 13 residues.

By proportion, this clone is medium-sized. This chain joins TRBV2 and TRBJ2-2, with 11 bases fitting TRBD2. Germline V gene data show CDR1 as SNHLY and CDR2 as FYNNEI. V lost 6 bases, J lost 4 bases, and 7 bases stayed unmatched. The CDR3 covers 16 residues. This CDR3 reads CASRLAGGAGTGELFF. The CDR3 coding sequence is TGTGCCAGCAGGCTAGCGGGGGGCGCCGGCACCGGGGAGCTGTTTTTT.

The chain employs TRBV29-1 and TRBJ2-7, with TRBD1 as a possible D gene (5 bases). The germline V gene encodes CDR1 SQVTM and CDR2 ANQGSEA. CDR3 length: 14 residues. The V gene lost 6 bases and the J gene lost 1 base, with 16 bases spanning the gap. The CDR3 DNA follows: TGCAGCGTAGCTCGACAGAGCAAATCCTACGAGCAGTACTTC. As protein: CSVARQSKSYEQYF.

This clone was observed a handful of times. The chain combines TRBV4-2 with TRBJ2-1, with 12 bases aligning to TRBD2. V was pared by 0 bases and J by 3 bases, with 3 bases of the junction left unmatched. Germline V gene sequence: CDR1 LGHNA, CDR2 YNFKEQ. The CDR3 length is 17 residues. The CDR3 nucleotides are TGTGCCAGCAGCCAAGATCTACTAGCGGGGGGCTACAATGAGCAGTTCTTC. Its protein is CASSQDLLAGGYNEQFF.

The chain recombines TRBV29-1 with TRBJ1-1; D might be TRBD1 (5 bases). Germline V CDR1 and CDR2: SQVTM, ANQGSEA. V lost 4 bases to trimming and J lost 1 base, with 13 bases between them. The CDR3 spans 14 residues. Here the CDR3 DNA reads TGCAGCGTTGTACAGGATTTATGGAACACTGAAGCTTTCTTT. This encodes CSVVQDLWNTEAFF.

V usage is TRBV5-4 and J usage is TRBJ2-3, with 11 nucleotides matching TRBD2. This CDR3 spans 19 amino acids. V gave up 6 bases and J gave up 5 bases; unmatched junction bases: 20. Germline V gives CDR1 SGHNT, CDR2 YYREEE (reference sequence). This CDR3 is CASTPPGLAGGEGKDTQYF. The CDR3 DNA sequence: TGTGCCAGCACCCCCCCAGGGCTAGCGGGGGGAGAGGGGAAAGATACGCAGTATTTT.

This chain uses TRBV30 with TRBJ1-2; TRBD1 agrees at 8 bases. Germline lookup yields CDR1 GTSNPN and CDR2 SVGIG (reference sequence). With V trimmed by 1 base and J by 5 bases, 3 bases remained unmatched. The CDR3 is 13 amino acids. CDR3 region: CAWSADREYGYTF. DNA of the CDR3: TGTGCCTGGAGTGCGGACAGGGAGTATGGCTACACCTTC.

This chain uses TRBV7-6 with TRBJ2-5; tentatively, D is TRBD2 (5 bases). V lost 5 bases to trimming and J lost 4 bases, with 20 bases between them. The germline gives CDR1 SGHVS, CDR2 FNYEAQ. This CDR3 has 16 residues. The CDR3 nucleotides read TGTGCCAGCAGCCGGAGGACCCCCGTACTTCGAGAGACCCAGTACTTC. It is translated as CASSRRTPVLRETQYF.

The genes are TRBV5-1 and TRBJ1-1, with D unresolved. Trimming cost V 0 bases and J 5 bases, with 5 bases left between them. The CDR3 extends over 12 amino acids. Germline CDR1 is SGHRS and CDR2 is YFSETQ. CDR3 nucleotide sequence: TGCGCCAGCAGCTTGGAAAGGACTGAAGCTTTCTTT. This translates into CASSLERTEAFF.

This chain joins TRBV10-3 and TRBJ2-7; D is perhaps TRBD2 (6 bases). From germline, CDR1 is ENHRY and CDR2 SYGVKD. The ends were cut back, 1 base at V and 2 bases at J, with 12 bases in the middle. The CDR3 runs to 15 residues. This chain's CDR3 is CAISEWQRGTYEQYF. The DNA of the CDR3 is TGTGCCATCAGTGAGTGGCAACGGGGGACCTACGAGCAGTACTTC.

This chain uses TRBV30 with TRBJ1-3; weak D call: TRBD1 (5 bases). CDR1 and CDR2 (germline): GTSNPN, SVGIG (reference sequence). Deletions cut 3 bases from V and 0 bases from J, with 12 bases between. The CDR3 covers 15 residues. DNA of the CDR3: TGTGCCTGGAGCCAGACGGACACCTCTGGAAACACCATATATTTT. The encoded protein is CAWSQTDTSGNTIYF.

The CDR3 DNA reads as TGCAGCGTTGGAAGGGGACAGGGCTCTGGCTACACCTTC. This translates into CSVGRGQGSGYTF. This chain links TRBV29-1 with TRBJ1-2, with 9 bases fitting TRBD1. J was trimmed by 7 bases and V by 4 bases; bases with no gene match: 7. CDR3 size: 13 residues. Germline V gene sequence: CDR1 SQVTM, CDR2 ANQGSEA.

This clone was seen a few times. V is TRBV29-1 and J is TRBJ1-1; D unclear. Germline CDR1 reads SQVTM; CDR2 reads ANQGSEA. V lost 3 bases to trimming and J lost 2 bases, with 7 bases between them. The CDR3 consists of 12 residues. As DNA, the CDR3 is TGCAGCGTTGATTCTGGAAACACTGAAGCTTTCTTT. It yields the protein CSVDSGNTEAFF.

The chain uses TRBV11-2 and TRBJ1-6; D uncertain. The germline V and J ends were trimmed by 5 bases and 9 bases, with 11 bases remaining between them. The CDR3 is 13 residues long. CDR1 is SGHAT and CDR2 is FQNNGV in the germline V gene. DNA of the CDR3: TGTGCCAGCAGCCACCCACATGGTTCACCCCTCCACTTT. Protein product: CASSHPHGSPLHF.

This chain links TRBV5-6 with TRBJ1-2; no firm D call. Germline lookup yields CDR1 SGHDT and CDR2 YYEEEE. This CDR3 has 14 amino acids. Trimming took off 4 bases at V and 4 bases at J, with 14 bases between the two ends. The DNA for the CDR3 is TGTGCCAGCAGCGCCGAGGGCTACCTCTATGGCTACACCTTC. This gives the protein CASSAEGYLYGYTF.

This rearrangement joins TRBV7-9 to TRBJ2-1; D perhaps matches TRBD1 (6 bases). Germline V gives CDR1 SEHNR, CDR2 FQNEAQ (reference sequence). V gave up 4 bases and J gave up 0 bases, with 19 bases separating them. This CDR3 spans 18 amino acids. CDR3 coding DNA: TGTGCCAGCAGCTACACAGGGACGTCGGGGTACTCCTACAATGAGCAGTTCTTC. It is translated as CASSYTGTSGYSYNEQFF.

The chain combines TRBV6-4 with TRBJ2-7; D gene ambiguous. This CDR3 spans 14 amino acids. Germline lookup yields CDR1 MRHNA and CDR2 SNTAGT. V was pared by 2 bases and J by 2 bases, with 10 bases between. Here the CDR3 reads CASSDVLTPYEQYF. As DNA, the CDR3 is TGTGCCAGCAGTGACGTCTTGACTCCCTACGAGCAGTACTTC.

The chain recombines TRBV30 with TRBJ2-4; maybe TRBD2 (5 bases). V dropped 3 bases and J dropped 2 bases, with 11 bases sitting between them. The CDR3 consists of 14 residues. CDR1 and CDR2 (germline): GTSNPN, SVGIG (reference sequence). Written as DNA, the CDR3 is TGTGCCTGGAGGTGGGCGGGCCCCAAAAACATTCAGTACTTC. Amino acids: CAWRWAGPKNIQYF. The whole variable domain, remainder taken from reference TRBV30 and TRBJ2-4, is SQTIHQWPATLVQPVGSPLSLECTVEGTSNPNLYWYRQAAGRGLQLLFYSVGIGQISSEVPQNLSASRPQDRQFILSSKKLLLSDSGFYLCAWRWAGPKNIQYFGAGTRLSVL.

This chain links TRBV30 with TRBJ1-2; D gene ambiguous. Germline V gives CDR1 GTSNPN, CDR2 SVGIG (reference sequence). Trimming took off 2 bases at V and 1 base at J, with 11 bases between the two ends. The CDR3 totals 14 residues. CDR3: CAWSNWGSNYGYTF. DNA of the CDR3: TGTGCCTGGAGTAACTGGGGTAGTAACTATGGCTACACCTTC.

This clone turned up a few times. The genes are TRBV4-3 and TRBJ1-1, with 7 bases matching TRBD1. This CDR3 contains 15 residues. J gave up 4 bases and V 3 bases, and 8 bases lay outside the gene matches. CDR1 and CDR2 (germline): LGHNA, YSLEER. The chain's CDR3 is CASSHLTGFGTEAFF. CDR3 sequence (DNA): TGCGCCAGCAGCCACCTGACAGGGTTTGGCACTGAAGCTTTCTTT.

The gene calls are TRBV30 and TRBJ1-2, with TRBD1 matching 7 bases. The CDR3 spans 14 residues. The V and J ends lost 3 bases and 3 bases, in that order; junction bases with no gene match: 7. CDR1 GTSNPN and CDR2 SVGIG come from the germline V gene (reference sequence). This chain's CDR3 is CAWSIRGTDYGYTF. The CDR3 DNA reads TGTGCCTGGAGCATCAGGGGGACGGACTATGGCTACACCTTC. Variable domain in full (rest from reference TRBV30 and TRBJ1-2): SQTIHQWPATLVQPVGSPLSLECTVEGTSNPNLYWYRQAAGRGLQLLFYSVGIGQISSEVPQNLSASRPQDRQFILSSKKLLLSDSGFYLCAWSIRGTDYGYTFGSGTRLTVV.

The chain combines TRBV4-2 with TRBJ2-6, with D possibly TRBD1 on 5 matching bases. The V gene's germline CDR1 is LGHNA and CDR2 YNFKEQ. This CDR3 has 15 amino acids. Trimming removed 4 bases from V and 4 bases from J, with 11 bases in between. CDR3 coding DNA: TGTGCCAGCAGCCCCCAGGGCGCCGGGGCCAACGTCCTGACTTTC. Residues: CASSPQGAGANVLTF.

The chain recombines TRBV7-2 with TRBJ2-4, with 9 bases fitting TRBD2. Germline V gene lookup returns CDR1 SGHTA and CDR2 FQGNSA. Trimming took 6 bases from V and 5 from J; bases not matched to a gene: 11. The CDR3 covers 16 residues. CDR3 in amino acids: CASSFSGGNRENIQYF. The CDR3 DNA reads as TGTGCCAGCAGTTTTAGCGGGGGAAACCGGGAAAACATTCAGTACTTC. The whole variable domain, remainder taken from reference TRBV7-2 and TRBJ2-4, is GAGVSQSPSNKVTEKGKDVELRCDPISGHTALYWYRQSLGQGLEFLIYFQGNSAPDKSGLPSDRFSAERTGGSVSTLTIQRTQQEDSAVYLCASSFSGGNRENIQYFGAGTRLSVL.

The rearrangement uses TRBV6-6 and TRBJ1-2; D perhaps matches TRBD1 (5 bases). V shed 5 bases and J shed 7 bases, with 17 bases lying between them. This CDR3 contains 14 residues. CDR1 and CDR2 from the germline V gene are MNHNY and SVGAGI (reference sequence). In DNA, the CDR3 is TGTGCCAGCAGTCAGGGAGGGCAGTACGTTGGCTACACCTTC. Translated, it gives CASSQGGQYVGYTF.

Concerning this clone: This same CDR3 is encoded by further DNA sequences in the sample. The chain's CDR3 is CASSSQENTEAFF. The CDR3 DNA sequence: TGCGCCAGCAGCTCACAGGAGAACACTGAAGCTTTCTTT. The V gene is TRBV5-1, the J gene TRBJ1-1; possible D gene TRBD1, 5 bases. Looked up from germline, CDR1 is SGHRS and CDR2 is YFSETQ. The CDR3 loop spans 13 amino acids. Trimming removed 3 bases at V and 1 base at J, with 7 bases between.